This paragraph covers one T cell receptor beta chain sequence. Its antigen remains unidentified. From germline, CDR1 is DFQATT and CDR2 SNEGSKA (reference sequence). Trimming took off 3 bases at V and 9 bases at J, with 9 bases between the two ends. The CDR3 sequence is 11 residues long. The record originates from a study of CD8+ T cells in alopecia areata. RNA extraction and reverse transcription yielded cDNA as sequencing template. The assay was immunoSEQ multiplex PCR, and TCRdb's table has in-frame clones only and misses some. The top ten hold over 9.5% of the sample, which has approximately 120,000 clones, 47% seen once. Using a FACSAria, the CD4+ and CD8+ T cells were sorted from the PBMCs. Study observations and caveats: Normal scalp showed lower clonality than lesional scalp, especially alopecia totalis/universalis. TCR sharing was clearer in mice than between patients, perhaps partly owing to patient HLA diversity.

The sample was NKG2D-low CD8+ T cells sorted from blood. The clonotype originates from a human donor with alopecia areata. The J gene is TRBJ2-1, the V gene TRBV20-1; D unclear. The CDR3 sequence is CSASSMGEQFF. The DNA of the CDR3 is TGCAGTGCTAGCAGCATGGGTGAGCAGTTCTTC.